Shown below are 20 T cell receptor beta chains from a single sample sequenced in a study of technical replicates of blood from a few donors. Generated by immunoSEQ multiplex PCR, the TCRdb table keeps only in-frame clones and is missing some. The table shows 50,000 to 70,000 clones, with around 93% occurring only once. Sequencing input: PBMCs. These receptors were collected from a human donor in good health. Some clones in this sample may be carry-over from other donors' samples.

This chain joins TRBV6-1 and TRBJ1-2; 8 bases align to TRBD1. The J segment lost 5 bases and the V segment lost 2 bases, leaving 4 bases of the junction unmatched. The germline gives CDR1 MNHNS, CDR2 SASEGT. The CDR3 is made up of 14 amino acids. DNA of the CDR3: TGTGCCAGCAGTGAATTGGGGACAGGATATGGCTACACCTTC. It specifies CASSELGTGYGYTF.

This chain uses TRBV5-1 with TRBJ2-2; D is possibly TRBD1 (5 bases). The V end lost 1 base, the J end lost 1 base, and 8 bases lay between the germline ends. Germline V gives CDR1 SGHRS, CDR2 YFSETQ. The CDR3 extends over 15 amino acids. The CDR3 spells CASSLPQGNTGELFF. In DNA, the CDR3 is TGCGCCAGCAGCTTGCCCCAGGGGAACACCGGGGAGCTGTTTTTT.

V and J are TRBV6-5 and TRBJ1-1; D remains unclear. V was cut by 8 bases and J by 5 bases, with 12 bases left in between. The CDR3 covers 12 residues. Per the germline V gene, CDR1 is MNHEY and CDR2 is SVGAGI. As DNA, the CDR3 is TGTGCCAGCGAGTCGTCAAAGACTGAAGCTTTCTTT. Translation: CASESSKTEAFF.

This chain links TRBV7-2 with TRBJ1-1, with D possibly matching TRBD1 (5 bases). The length of the CDR3 is 13 residues. Germline assignment: CDR1 SGHTA and CDR2 FQGNSA. V was trimmed by 6 bases and J by 1 base, leaving 9 bases between them. CDR3 sequence reads: CASRLQENTEAFF. The CDR3 DNA is TGTGCCAGCAGATTACAGGAGAACACTGAAGCTTTCTTT. Using reference TRBV7-2 and TRBJ1-1 for the parts outside the CDR3, the full variable domain is GAGVSQSPSNKVTEKGKDVELRCDPISGHTALYWYRQSLGQGLEFLIYFQGNSAPDKSGLPSDRFSAERTGGSVSTLTIQRTQQEDSAVYLCASRLQENTEAFFGQGTRLTVV.

The V call is TRBV18, the J call TRBJ2-7; 8 bases align to TRBD1. This CDR3 is 13 amino acids long. Per germline, CDR1 KGHSH and CDR2 LQKENI. The V segment lost 3 bases and the J segment 6 bases; nucleotides outside the gene matches: 4. CDR3 loop: CASSPQGAREQYF. CDR3 DNA: TGTGCCAGCTCACCCCAGGGGGCTCGCGAGCAGTACTTC. Full variable domain (rest looked up from reference TRBV18 and TRBJ2-7): NAGVMQNPRHLVRRRGQEARLRCSPMKGHSHVYWYRQLPEEGLKFMVYLQKENIIDESGMPKERFSAEFPKEGPSILRIQQVVRGDSAAYFCASSPQGAREQYFGPGTRLTVT.

The chain recombines TRBV4-3 with TRBJ1-1; D gene uncertain. The CDR3 is 13 amino acids. Germline V lookup: CDR1 LGHNA, CDR2 YSLEER. Trimming pared 4 bases from V and 1 base from J, leaving 7 bases between. The CDR3: CASSLTANTEAFF. DNA of the CDR3: TGCGCCAGCAGCCTTACAGCGAACACTGAAGCTTTCTTT.

This chain links TRBV6-1 with TRBJ2-1; no definite D call. V was shortened by 6 bases and J by 3 bases, with 15 bases between the two germline ends. This CDR3 spans 15 amino acids. Germline V gene sequence: CDR1 MNHNS, CDR2 SASEGT. DNA for the CDR3: TGTGCCAGCAGGAGAGCGTGGTTAAACTACAATGAGCAGTTCTTC. This translates into CASRRAWLNYNEQFF.

The chain has TRBV6-5 and TRBJ1-6; D is unresolved. In germline, CDR1 is MNHEY, CDR2 SVGAGI. This CDR3 contains 15 residues. The V end lost 4 bases, the J end lost 10 bases, and 17 bases lay between the germline ends. The CDR3 coding sequence is TGTGCCAGCAGTTTACGCCGGCGTGAGGGATCACCCCTCCACTTT. Its translation is CASSLRRREGSPLHF.

The chain is built from TRBV6-1 and TRBJ1-5, with 8 bases identical to TRBD1. CDR3 length: 11 residues. Per the germline V gene, CDR1 is MNHNS and CDR2 is SASEGT. V was pared by 5 bases and J by 11 bases, with 2 bases of the junction left unmatched. The CDR3 spells CASSQGASQHF. In DNA form, the CDR3 reads TGTGCCAGCAGTCAGGGGGCGTCCCAGCATTTT.

The chain combines TRBV7-8 with TRBJ1-2; D possibly corresponds to TRBD1 (6 bases). The CDR3 spans 13 residues. V dropped 6 bases and J dropped 6 bases, with 14 bases sitting between them. The germline V gene has CDR1 SGHVS and CDR2 FQNEAQ. CDR3 sequence reads: CASSPYRVDGYTF. The DNA for the CDR3 is TGTGCCAGCAGTCCATACAGGGTGGATGGCTACACCTTC.

The CDR3 sequence: CASSLGAGVDNEQFF. CDR3 sequence (DNA): TGTGCCAGCAGCTTAGGGGCGGGAGTTGACAATGAGCAGTTCTTC. The rearrangement links TRBV11-2 to TRBJ2-1; TRBD2 matches 7 bases. CDR1 and CDR2 (germline): SGHAT, FQNNGV. The CDR3 length is 15 residues. V gave up 1 base and J gave up 5 bases; unmatched junction bases: 5.

The chain links TRBV5-4 to TRBJ2-2; D not resolved. This CDR3 contains 15 residues. Looked up from germline, CDR1 is SGHNT and CDR2 is YYREEE (reference sequence). Trimming took 3 bases from V and 1 from J, leaving 10 bases between them. CDR3 amino acids: CASSSQSLNTGELFF. Written as DNA, the CDR3 is TGTGCCAGCAGCTCCCAGTCTTTGAACACCGGGGAGCTGTTTTTT.

The chain uses TRBV4-2 and TRBJ2-1; 10 bases map to TRBD2. The CDR3 length is 15 residues. The germline V gene encodes CDR1 LGHNA and CDR2 YNFKEQ. The V gene end was trimmed by 4 bases and the J gene end by 4 bases; junction bases not matched to a gene: 4. CDR3 residues: CASSRGLAEYNEQFF. The CDR3 DNA reads TGTGCCAGCAGCCGAGGACTAGCGGAGTACAATGAGCAGTTCTTC.

The chain employs TRBV28 and TRBJ1-5; no reliable D call. Trimming removed 3 bases at V and 4 bases at J, with 10 bases between. The CDR3 spans 14 residues. Germline V CDR1 and CDR2: MDHEN, SYDVKM. The CDR3 reads CASSFFSGNQPQHF. CDR3 DNA sequence: TGTGCCAGCAGTTTTTTTTCAGGAAATCAGCCCCAGCATTTT.

The sample holds one count of this clone. The J gene is TRBJ2-7, the V gene TRBV5-1; 9 nucleotides line up with TRBD1. CDR3 size: 15 residues. V dropped 0 bases and J dropped 4; count of bases not matched to a gene: 5. CDR1 SGHRS and CDR2 YFSETQ come from the germline V gene. CDR3 in DNA: TGCGCCAGCAGCTTGGGGACAGGGACAGGGTACGAGCAGTACTTC. Residues: CASSLGTGTGYEQYF. The whole variable domain, filled in from reference TRBV5-1 and TRBJ2-7, reads KAGVTQTPRYLIKTRGQQVTLSCSPISGHRSVSWYQQTPGQGLQFLFEYFSETQRNKGNFPGRFSGRQFSNSRSEMNVSTLELGDSALYLCASSLGTGTGYEQYFGPGTRLTVT.

CDR3 protein: CASSQGVYGYTF. CDR3 nucleotides: TGTGCCAGCAGCCAGGGGGTCTATGGCTACACCTTC. J is TRBJ1-2 and V is TRBV28; 7 nucleotides match TRBD1. V lost 6 bases to trimming and J lost 4 bases; unmatched junction nucleotides: 2. The germline CDR1 and CDR2 sequences are MDHEN and SYDVKM. The CDR3 has 12 residues.

V gene TRBV27 combines with J gene TRBJ1-1, with D tentatively TRBD1 (5 bases). The CDR3 covers 16 residues. V gave up 2 bases and J gave up 0 bases, with 13 bases separating them. CDR1 is MNHEY and CDR2 is SMNVEV in the germline V gene (reference sequence). The CDR3 reads CASSLGGGTLNTEAFF. CDR3 coding DNA: TGTGCCAGCAGTTTAGGTGGGGGGACCCTGAACACTGAAGCTTTCTTT.

The chain joins TRBV4-2 to TRBJ1-5, with D tentatively TRBD1 (6 bases). The CDR3 extends over 15 amino acids. Germline CDR1 reads LGHNA; CDR2 reads YNFKEQ. V was clipped by 0 bases and J by 7 bases, with 13 bases between them. The CDR3, as DNA: TGTGCCAGCAGCCAAGATACAGGGCTTGAGCAGCCCCAGCATTTT. It encodes CASSQDTGLEQPQHF.

The chain has TRBV5-1 and TRBJ1-4, with TRBD1 as a possible D gene (6 bases). V lost 4 bases and J 2 bases, leaving 12 bases between the germline ends. This CDR3 is 15 amino acids long. From germline, CDR1 is SGHRS and CDR2 YFSETQ. In DNA form, the CDR3 reads TGCGCCAGCAGCCTCAACAGGGAGACTAATGAAAAACTGTTTTTT. Encoded protein: CASSLNRETNEKLFF.

The J gene is TRBJ2-7, the V gene TRBV7-2, with D tentatively TRBD2 (5 bases). CDR1 SGHTA and CDR2 FQGNSA come from the germline V gene. The V and J ends lost 1 base and 4 bases respectively, with 20 bases between them. The CDR3 is 17 amino acids. In DNA form, the CDR3 reads TGTGCCAGCAGCTTAGGCCCCCTTGGAGCGGCTGGGTACGAGCAGTACTTC. As protein: CASSLGPLGAAGYEQYF.